Sequencing of this T cell receptor beta chain was carried out in a study of blood T cell repertoires in COVID-19. Recruitment covered roughly 22 US areas and drew participants whose ages spanned roughly 18 to 100 years. Cohorts were determined from participant-reported clinical history. In the original processing: It was from reference gene primer amplification that nucleated cell counts were estimated. Repertoires were generated with immunoSEQ multiplex PCR, while TCRdb's copy carries only in-frame clones and drops some. The V and J calls and clone size come from that table; D and trimming were worked out from the DNA. Of roughly 180,000 clones in the sample, approximately 81% were seen once. Germline loops: CDR1 SGHRS, CDR2 YFSETQ. The V end lost 1 base, the J end lost 7 bases, and 9 bases lay between the germline ends. CDR3 length: 14 residues.

The specimen sequenced was PBMCs or T cells enriched from blood (not recorded which). The chain uses TRBV5-1 and TRBJ1-6, with D tentatively TRBD1 (5 bases). This clonotype was sampled from a man in his 60s who had recovered from COVID-19. Written as DNA, the CDR3 is TGCGCCAGCAGCTTGACCCAGGGAAATTCACCCCTCCACTTT. The encoded protein is CASSLTQGNSPLHF.